What follows is one T cell receptor (beta chain) and its context. The data stem from a study of blood T cell repertoires in COVID-19. V lost 4 bases to trimming and J lost 5 bases, with 20 bases between them. The CDR3 has 16 residues. Germline V lookup: CDR1 KGHSH, CDR2 LQKENI. Sequenced by immunoSEQ multiplex PCR; TCRdb stores in-frame clones only, minus some. The sample holds under 150,000 clones, around 82% seen once. The sequenced sample was PBMCs or T cells enriched from blood (not recorded which). The TCR comes from a man aged 35-49 years with acute COVID-19. The gene calls are TRBV18 and TRBJ1-1; weak D call: TRBD1 (6 bases). DNA for the CDR3: TGTGCCAGCTCACGGGGGCGCGGGGGTGCGGGAACTGAAGCTTTCTTT. Amino acid sequence: CASSRGRGGAGTEAFF.